This entry concerns a single T cell receptor (beta chain). What it binds is not known. Treg sorting used a CD4+CD25+CD127-/low gate. A single record per CDR3 protein comes from TCRdb applying MiXCR to the 5' RACE reads. The top ten clones hold roughly 2.3% of a sample with over 45,000 distinct CDR3 sequences, approximately 26% of them seen once. Germline trimming cut 4 bases from V and 8 bases from J; bases unmatched to any gene: 4. The length of the CDR3 is 12 residues. The germline CDR1 and CDR2 sequences are SGHTA and FQGNSA. The study, taken as a whole, reports: In terms of TCR gene usage, tumor memory CD4+ T cells clustered together with blood and lymph node memory CD4+ cells, as well as with lymph node naive CD4+ cells.

The genes are TRBV7-2 and TRBJ2-7; the match to TRBD1 covers 8 bases. The receptor was isolated from a female donor with breast cancer. What was sequenced was tumor-infiltrating Tregs sorted from the breast tumor. The CDR3 coding sequence is TGTGCCAGCAGCTCGGACAGGGCGAAGCAGTACTTC. Its protein is CASSSDRAKQYF. The entire variable domain, with the rest obtained from reference TRBV7-2 and TRBJ2-7, is as follows: GAGVSQSPSNKVTEKGKDVELRCDPISGHTALYWYRQSLGQGLEFLIYFQGNSAPDKSGLPSDRFSAERTGGSVSTLTIQRTQQEDSAVYLCASSSDRAKQYFGPGTRLTVT.